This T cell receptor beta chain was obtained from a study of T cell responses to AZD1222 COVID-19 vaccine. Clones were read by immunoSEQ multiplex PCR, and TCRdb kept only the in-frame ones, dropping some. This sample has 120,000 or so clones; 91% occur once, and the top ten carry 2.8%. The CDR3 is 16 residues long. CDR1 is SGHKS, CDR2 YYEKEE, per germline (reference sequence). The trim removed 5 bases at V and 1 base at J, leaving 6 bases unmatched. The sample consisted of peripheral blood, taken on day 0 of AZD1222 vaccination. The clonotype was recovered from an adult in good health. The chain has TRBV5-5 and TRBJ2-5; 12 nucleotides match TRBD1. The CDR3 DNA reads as TGTGCCAGCAGTTCCGGGACAGGGGGCACCCAAGAGACCCAGTACTTC. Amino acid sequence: CASSSGTGGTQETQYF. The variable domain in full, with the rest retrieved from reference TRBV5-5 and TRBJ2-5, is DAGVTQSPTHLIKTRGQQVTLRCSPISGHKSVSWYQQVLGQGPQFIFQYYEKEERGRGNFPDRFSARQFPNYSSELNVNALLLGDSALYLCASSSGTGGTQETQYFGPGTRLLVL.